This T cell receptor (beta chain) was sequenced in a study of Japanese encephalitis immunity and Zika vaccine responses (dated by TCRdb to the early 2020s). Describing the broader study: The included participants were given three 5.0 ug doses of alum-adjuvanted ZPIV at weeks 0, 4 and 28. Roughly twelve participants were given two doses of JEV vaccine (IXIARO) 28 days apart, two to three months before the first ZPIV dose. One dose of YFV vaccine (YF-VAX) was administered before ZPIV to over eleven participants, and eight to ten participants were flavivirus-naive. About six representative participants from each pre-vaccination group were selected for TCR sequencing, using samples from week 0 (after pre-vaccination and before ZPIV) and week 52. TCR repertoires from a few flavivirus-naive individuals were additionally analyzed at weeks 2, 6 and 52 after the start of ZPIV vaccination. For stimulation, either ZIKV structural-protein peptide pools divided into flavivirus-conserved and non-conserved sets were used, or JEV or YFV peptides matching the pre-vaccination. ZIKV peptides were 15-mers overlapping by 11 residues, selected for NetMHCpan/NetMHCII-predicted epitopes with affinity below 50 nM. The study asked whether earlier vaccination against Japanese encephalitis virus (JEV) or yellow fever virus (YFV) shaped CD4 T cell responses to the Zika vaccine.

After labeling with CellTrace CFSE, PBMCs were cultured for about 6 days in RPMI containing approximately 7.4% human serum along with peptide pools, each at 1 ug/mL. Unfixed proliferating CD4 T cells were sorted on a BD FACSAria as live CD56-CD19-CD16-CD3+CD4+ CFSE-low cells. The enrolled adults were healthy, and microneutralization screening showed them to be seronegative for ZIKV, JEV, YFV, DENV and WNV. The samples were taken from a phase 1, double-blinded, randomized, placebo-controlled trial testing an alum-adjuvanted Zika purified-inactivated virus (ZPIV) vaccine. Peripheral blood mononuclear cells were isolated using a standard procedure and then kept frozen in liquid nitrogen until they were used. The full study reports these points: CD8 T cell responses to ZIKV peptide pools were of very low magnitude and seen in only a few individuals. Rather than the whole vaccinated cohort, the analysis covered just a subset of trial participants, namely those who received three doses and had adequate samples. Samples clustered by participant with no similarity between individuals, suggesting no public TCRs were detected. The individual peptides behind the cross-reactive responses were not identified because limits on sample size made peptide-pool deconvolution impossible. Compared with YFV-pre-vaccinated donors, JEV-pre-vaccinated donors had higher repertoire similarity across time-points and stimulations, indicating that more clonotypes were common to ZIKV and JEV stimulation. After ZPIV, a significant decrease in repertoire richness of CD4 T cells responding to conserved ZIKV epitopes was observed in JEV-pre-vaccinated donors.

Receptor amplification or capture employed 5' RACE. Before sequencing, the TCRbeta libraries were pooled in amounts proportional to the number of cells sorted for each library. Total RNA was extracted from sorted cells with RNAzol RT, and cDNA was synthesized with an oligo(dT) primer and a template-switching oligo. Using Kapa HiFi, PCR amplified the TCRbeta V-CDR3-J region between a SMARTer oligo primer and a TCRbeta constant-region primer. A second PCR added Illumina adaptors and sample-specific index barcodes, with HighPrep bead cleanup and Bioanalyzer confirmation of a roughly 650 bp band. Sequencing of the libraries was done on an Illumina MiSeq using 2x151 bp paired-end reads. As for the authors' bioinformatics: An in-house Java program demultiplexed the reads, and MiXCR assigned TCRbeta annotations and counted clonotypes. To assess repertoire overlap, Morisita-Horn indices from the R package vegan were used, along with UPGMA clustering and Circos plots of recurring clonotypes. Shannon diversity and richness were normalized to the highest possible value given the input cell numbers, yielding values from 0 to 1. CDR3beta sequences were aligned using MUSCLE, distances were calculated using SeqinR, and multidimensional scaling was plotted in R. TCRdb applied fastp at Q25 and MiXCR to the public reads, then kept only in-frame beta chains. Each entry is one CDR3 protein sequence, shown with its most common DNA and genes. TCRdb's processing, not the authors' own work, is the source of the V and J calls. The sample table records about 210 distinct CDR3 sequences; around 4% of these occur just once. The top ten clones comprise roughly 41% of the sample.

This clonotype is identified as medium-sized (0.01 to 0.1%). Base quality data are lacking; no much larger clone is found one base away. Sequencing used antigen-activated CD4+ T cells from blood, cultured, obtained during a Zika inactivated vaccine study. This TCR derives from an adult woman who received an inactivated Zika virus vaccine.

The DNA reads as follows: TGTGCCAGCAGCGTAAGAAACTCTGGGGCCAACGTCCTGACTTTC. Translation gives CASSVRNSGANVLTF. The chain uses TRBV9 and TRBJ2-6, with no confident D gene call. Sequences SGDLS (CDR1) and YYNGEE (CDR2) are obtained from the germline V gene. V gives up 1 base and J gives up 0 bases, and the segment between their germline ends measures 5 bases. The CDR3, cysteine through phenylalanine, is 15 amino acids long. CDR3 DNA is the only sequence kept; it has 45 bases, read in frame from the first base.